These 11 T cell receptor beta chains came from one sample sequenced in a study of shared clonotypes between healthy human individuals. CD8 cells classed as naive were CD45RO-negative and positively selected for CCR7, excluding terminally differentiated effector memory CD45RA+ cells. Generated by immunoSEQ multiplex PCR, the TCRdb table keeps only in-frame clones and is missing some. The profile shows approximately 2,000,000 clones, approximately 92% of them singletons. Material: naive CD8+ T cells from PBMCs. These receptors came from a man aged 18 to 35 in good health. Some clones in this sample may be carry-over from other donors' samples.

The rearrangement uses TRBV15 and TRBJ2-3; 11 bases are a match to TRBD2. Germline loops: CDR1 LNHNV, CDR2 YYDKDF (reference sequence). Trimming took 5 bases from V and 4 from J; bases not matched to a gene: 8. This CDR3 is 16 amino acids long. The CDR3 is CATSGVTSGTADTQYF. The CDR3 region has the DNA TGTGCCACCAGCGGGGTGACTAGCGGGACAGCAGATACGCAGTATTTT.

The rearrangement joins TRBV5-4 to TRBJ2-1; 7 bases are a match to TRBD2. CDR3 length: 15 residues. V lost 2 bases and J lost 7; bases outside the gene matches: 9. Germline V gene data show CDR1 as SGHNT and CDR2 as YYREEE (reference sequence). CDR3 in amino acids: CASSFFGGSLNEQFF. CDR3 coding DNA: TGTGCCAGCAGCTTCTTTGGCGGGAGTTTGAATGAGCAGTTCTTC.

CDR3 sequence: CASSLLAGRHSTDTQYF. CDR3 DNA sequence: TGTGCCAGCAGCCTACTAGCGGGCCGCCATAGCACAGATACGCAGTATTTT. The chain is built from TRBV27 and TRBJ2-3, with 9 nucleotides matching TRBD2. The CDR3 has 17 amino acids. The germline CDR1 and CDR2 sequences are MNHEY and SMNVEV (reference sequence). With 6 bases clipped from V and 0 bases from J, the junction kept 10 bases outside the gene matches.

The CDR3 sequence: CASSQDSRQGVHEQYF. The CDR3 region has the DNA TGCGCCAGCAGCCAAGATTCACGGCAGGGGGTCCACGAGCAGTACTTC. This chain links TRBV4-1 with TRBJ2-7; 7 bases are shared with TRBD1. This CDR3 comprises 16 residues. In germline, CDR1 is MGHRA, CDR2 YSYEKL. The V and J ends lost 0 bases and 5 bases, in that order; junction bases with no gene match: 10.

V is TRBV4-3 and J is TRBJ2-1; D ambiguous. Germline V CDR1 and CDR2: LGHNA, YSLEER. The V and J ends lost 0 bases and 4 bases respectively, with 16 bases between them. This CDR3 has 17 residues. CDR3 protein: CASSQESGPHAYNEQFF. The CDR3 coding sequence is TGCGCCAGCAGCCAAGAATCTGGGCCTCACGCATACAATGAGCAGTTCTTC.

This chain uses TRBV7-8 with TRBJ1-1; TRBD1 might be the D (5 bases). Germline V lookup: CDR1 SGHVS, CDR2 FQNEAQ. CDR3 size: 15 residues. Trimming took 1 base from V and 0 from J, leaving 9 bases between them. Written as DNA, the CDR3 is TGTGCCAGCAGCTTAGAGGTAGGGGTGAACACTGAAGCTTTCTTT. It encodes CASSLEVGVNTEAFF.

V is TRBV5-6 and J is TRBJ2-6, with unresolved D. Germline CDR1 reads SGHDT; CDR2 reads YYEEEE. V was cut by 1 base and J by 3 bases, with 14 bases left in between. The CDR3 is made up of 17 amino acids. The CDR3: CASSLLASLFGANVLTF. The CDR3 DNA reads as TGTGCCAGCAGCTTGTTAGCCAGTTTGTTTGGGGCCAACGTCCTGACTTTC.

The chain couples TRBV11-3 to TRBJ2-7; 9 nucleotides line up with TRBD1. Unmatched junction bases numbered 7, after V lost 4 bases and J lost 12 bases. The CDR3 length is 12 residues. The germline gives CDR1 SGHNT, CDR2 YENEEA. CDR3 nucleotide sequence: TGTGCCAGCAGCTCTATACAGGGGGCTTTGTACTTC. It yields the protein CASSSIQGALYF.

The chain has TRBV7-9 and TRBJ2-1, with 8 bases that match TRBD2. CDR1 and CDR2 from the germline V gene are SEHNR and FQNEAQ (reference sequence). The CDR3 consists of 16 residues. J lost 0 bases, V lost 7 bases, and 8 bases had no gene match. In nucleotides, the CDR3 is TGTGCCAGCACCCCCCCGAGCGGGAGCTCCTACAATGAGCAGTTCTTC. Protein product: CASTPPSGSSYNEQFF.

The gene calls are TRBV10-3 and TRBJ2-4, with D possibly being TRBD1 or TRBD2 (6 bases each). The V end was cut by 2 bases, the J end by 3 bases, with 11 bases between. The CDR3 extends over 15 amino acids. The germline gives CDR1 ENHRY, CDR2 SYGVKD. CDR3 nucleotide sequence: TGTGCCATCAGTGAGGGGGGGCAGGGCAAAAACATTCAGTACTTC. Its protein product is CAISEGGQGKNIQYF.

The rearrangement joins TRBV27 to TRBJ2-1; D tentatively fits TRBD1 or TRBD2 (5 bases each). This CDR3 contains 14 residues. Trimming pared 0 bases from V and 8 bases from J, leaving 11 bases between. CDR1 is MNHEY, CDR2 SMNVEV, per germline (reference sequence). The CDR3 loop is CASSLSMGVDEQFF. CDR3 DNA sequence: TGTGCCAGCAGTTTATCGATGGGGGTCGATGAGCAGTTCTTC.